The 11 T cell receptor beta chains below all came from one sample that was sequenced in a study of shared clonotypes between healthy human individuals. Libraries were prepared by immunoSEQ multiplex PCR; TCRdb keeps only in-frame clonotypes and omits some of them. In the table there are more than 2 million clones, 93% of which are singletons. CD45RO-negative CD8 cells positively selected for CCR7 made up the naive population, which excluded terminally differentiated effector memory CD45RA+ cells. Source material: naive CD8+ T cells from PBMCs. The origin of the receptors is a man between 18 and 29 years old in good health. Some clones in this sample may be carry-over from other donors' samples.

The V gene is TRBV2, the J gene TRBJ1-1; possibly TRBD1 for D (5 bases). CDR1 is SNHLY and CDR2 is FYNNEI in the germline V gene. V was clipped by 5 bases and J by 7 bases, with 8 bases between them. The CDR3 has 11 amino acids. The DNA for the CDR3 is TGTGCCAGCAGTCCAGGGTTTGAAGCTTTCTTT. It is translated as CASSPGFEAFF. Supplemented by reference TRBV2 and TRBJ1-1, the full variable domain reads EPEVTQTPSHQVTQMGQEVILRCVPISNHLYFYWYRQILGQKVEFLVSFYNNEISEKSEIFDDQFSVERPDGSNFTLKIRSTKLEDSAMYFCASSPGFEAFFGQGTRLTVV.

Concerning this clone: Other DNA sequences within the sample encode an identical CDR3. J is TRBJ2-5 and V is TRBV9; no firm D call. The V gene's germline CDR1 is SGDLS and CDR2 YYNGEE. V shed 3 bases and J shed 3 bases, with 12 bases lying between them. CDR3 length: 14 residues. The CDR3 sequence is CASSAPSTEETQYF. The CDR3, as DNA: TGTGCCAGCAGCGCCCCGTCGACGGAAGAGACCCAGTACTTC.

The chain recombines TRBV27 with TRBJ2-1; no reliable D call. The V end was cut by 5 bases, the J end by 8 bases, with 16 bases between. There are 14 residues in the CDR3. CDR1 is MNHEY, CDR2 SMNVEV, per germline (reference sequence). The CDR3 region is CASSPIPGRHEQFF. Written as DNA, the CDR3 is TGTGCCAGCAGTCCCATTCCTGGGCGGCATGAGCAGTTCTTC.

This chain links TRBV5-4 with TRBJ2-1; D unclear. This CDR3 is built from 13 residues. V was clipped by 4 bases and J by 6 bases, with 11 bases between them. CDR1 is SGHNT, CDR2 YYREEE, per germline (reference sequence). The CDR3 coding sequence is TGTGCCAGCAGCCCCCCTCCCCCCAATGAGCAGTTCTTC. Its protein is CASSPPPPNEQFF.

This clone has a single count. This sequence joins TRBV9 and TRBJ2-3; TRBD2 aligns across 7 bases. From germline, CDR1 is SGDLS and CDR2 YYNGEE. This CDR3 has 16 amino acids. With V trimmed by 0 bases and J by 4 bases, 8 bases remained unmatched. The CDR3 sequence is CASSVDQREVPDTQYF. CDR3 nucleotides: TGTGCCAGCAGCGTAGACCAGCGGGAAGTCCCAGATACGCAGTATTTT.

V and J are TRBV6-6 and TRBJ2-2; a weak D match, TRBD2 (6 bases). The V end was cut by 6 bases, the J end by 4 bases, with 15 bases between. The germline CDR1 and CDR2 sequences are MNHNY and SVGAGI (reference sequence). The CDR3 totals 15 residues. CDR3 region: CASSYGTFPTGELFF. CDR3 in DNA: TGTGCCAGCAGCTACGGGACTTTCCCCACCGGGGAGCTGTTTTTT.

This clone was observed once. The chain links TRBV5-6 to TRBJ1-3; 7 bases fit TRBD1. Germline assignment: CDR1 SGHDT and CDR2 YYEEEE. The CDR3 spans 14 residues. Losses at the gene ends were 4 bases for V and 3 bases for J; bases not matched to a gene: 4. The CDR3 loop reads CASSEGANGNTIYF. CDR3 DNA: TGTGCCAGCAGCGAGGGGGCTAATGGAAACACCATATATTTT.

The chain couples TRBV4-1 to TRBJ1-2; D remains ambiguous. V was trimmed by 0 bases and J by 1 base, leaving 12 bases between them. Per germline, CDR1 MGHRA and CDR2 YSYEKL. The CDR3 sequence is 16 residues long. CDR3 coding DNA: TGCGCCAGCAGCCAAGAGGCCAGGCTGAATAACTATGGCTACACCTTC. This codes for CASSQEARLNNYGYTF.

This chain uses TRBV27 with TRBJ2-3; 7 nucleotides agree with TRBD2. The J segment lost 3 bases and the V segment lost 4 bases, leaving 7 bases of the junction unmatched. Germline CDR1 and CDR2: MNHEY and SMNVEV (reference sequence). CDR3 size: 15 residues. CDR3 protein: CASSSSGRKTDTQYF. CDR3 in DNA: TGTGCCAGCAGTTCCTCCGGGAGGAAAACAGATACGCAGTATTTT.

This clone was observed once. This rearrangement joins TRBV27 to TRBJ1-5; tentatively, D is TRBD1 (5 bases). The CDR3 consists of 16 residues. Germline lookup yields CDR1 MNHEY and CDR2 SMNVEV (reference sequence). Trimming left V 5 bases short and J 6 bases short, with 20 bases between. The CDR3 region has the DNA TGTGCCAGCAGTCCCTCGGGGGGGGAAACCGGTCAGCCCCAGCATTTT. It specifies CASSPSGGETGQPQHF.

The rearrangement joins TRBV27 to TRBJ1-2; D is undetermined. CDR3 length equals 14 residues. V dropped 6 bases and J dropped 1 base, with 12 bases sitting between them. Germline-derived CDR1 and CDR2 are MNHEY and SMNVEV (reference sequence). The CDR3 region has the DNA TGTGCCAGCAGACTCTCCGGCGGTAACTATGGCTACACCTTC. This gives the protein CASRLSGGNYGYTF.